The 11 T cell receptor beta chains below were found in one sample sequenced in a study of blood T cell repertoires in COVID-19. Only in-frame clones appear in the TCRdb table, and some are missing; sequencing was by immunoSEQ multiplex PCR. Here the sample spans fewer than 250,000 clones, roughly four fifths being singletons. Specimen: peripheral blood. These TCRs come from a woman in her seventies with acute or convalescent COVID-19.

Note on this clone: Other DNA sequences in this sample translate to the same CDR3. The CDR3: CASSLRTGGYEQYF. The CDR3 nucleotides read TGCGCCAGCAGCCTGCGGACAGGGGGGTACGAGCAGTACTTC. The V gene is TRBV5-1, the J gene TRBJ2-7, with 10 bases aligning to TRBD1. The germline CDR1 and CDR2 sequences are SGHRS and YFSETQ. The V and J ends lost 4 bases and 4 bases, in that order; junction bases with no gene match: 5. This CDR3 comprises 14 residues.

V usage is TRBV6-1 and J usage is TRBJ1-2; TRBD1 matches at 7 bases. J was trimmed by 5 bases and V by 1 base; bases with no gene match: 4. Germline V gene data show CDR1 as MNHNS and CDR2 as SASEGT. The CDR3 loop spans 14 amino acids. CDR3 nucleotides: TGTGCCAGCAGTGAAGGACAGGGAAGATATGGCTACACCTTC. Translating gives CASSEGQGRYGYTF.

In the case of this clone: Sequence at one end of the junction differs from germline and may be a read error. The chain is built from TRBV3-1 (or the pseudogene TRBV3-2) and TRBJ2-2; D remains ambiguous. The CDR3 extends over 15 amino acids. CDR1 is LGHDT, CDR2 YNNKEL, per germline (reference sequence). The chain's CDR3 is CASSRGGIINGELFF. The CDR3 nucleotides are TGTGCCAGTAGCCGTGGTGGCATTATAAACGGGGAGCTGTTTTTT.

The rearrangement links TRBV10-3 to TRBJ2-5; TRBD1 agrees at 7 bases. Germline trimming cut 0 bases from V and 5 bases from J; bases unmatched to any gene: 3. The CDR3 is made up of 14 amino acids. In germline, CDR1 is ENHRY, CDR2 SYGVKD. The CDR3 DNA sequence: TGTGCCATCAGTGAGTCAGAGGGGGCCGAGACCCAGTACTTC. As protein: CAISESEGAETQYF.

The chain couples TRBV5-1 to TRBJ2-7, with TRBD1 matching over 10 bases. Germline-derived CDR1 and CDR2 are SGHRS and YFSETQ. The CDR3 has 16 residues. J lost 4 bases, V lost 0 bases, and 7 bases had no gene match. The CDR3 DNA follows: TGCGCCAGCAGCTTGGCCGCCGGGACAGGGGTTTACGAGCAGTACTTC. Encoded protein: CASSLAAGTGVYEQYF.

The V and J genes are TRBV6-5 and TRBJ2-7; 7 nucleotides match TRBD1. The V gene's germline CDR1 is MNHEY and CDR2 SVGAGI. The CDR3 spans 15 residues. Losses at the gene ends were 7 bases for V and 3 bases for J; bases not matched to a gene: 12. DNA for the CDR3: TGTGCCAGCACCAGGAGACAGGGAAGTATCTACGAGCAGTACTTC. Translating gives CASTRRQGSIYEQYF.

This rearrangement joins TRBV5-6 to TRBJ1-6; the match to TRBD1 covers 8 bases. Germline V gene sequence: CDR1 SGHDT, CDR2 YYEEEE. CDR3 length: 16 residues. Unmatched junction bases numbered 10, after V lost 4 bases and J lost 7 bases. Written as DNA, the CDR3 is TGTGCCAGCAGCCCACCCCGACAGGGGCTGAATTCACCCCTCCACTTT. Amino acids: CASSPPRQGLNSPLHF.

The J gene is TRBJ2-3, the V gene TRBV30; TRBD2 aligns across 8 bases. CDR3 size: 15 residues. Losses at the gene ends were 1 base for V and 0 bases for J; bases not matched to a gene: 3. Looked up from germline, CDR1 is GTSNPN and CDR2 is SVGIG (reference sequence). The CDR3, as DNA: TGTGCCTGGAGTGAGACGGGGGGGAGCACAGATACGCAGTATTTT. This sequence encodes CAWSETGGSTDTQYF.

The rearrangement joins TRBV30 to TRBJ1-4, with D perhaps matching TRBD1 (5 bases). The V and J ends lost 4 bases and 3 bases respectively, with 12 bases between them. Germline CDR1 GTSNPN, CDR2 SVGIG (reference sequence). The CDR3 is 14 amino acids. Here the CDR3 reads CAWTRGGSNEKLFF. In DNA form, the CDR3 reads TGTGCCTGGACCCGGGGGGGGTCTAATGAAAAACTGTTTTTT.

The chain combines TRBV7-2 with TRBJ1-5; TRBD1 matches 8 bases. Unmatched junction bases numbered 7, after V lost 3 bases and J lost 3 bases. CDR1 is SGHTA and CDR2 is FQGNSA in the germline V gene. CDR3 length: 16 amino acids. The CDR3 reads CASSLRDRFYNQPQHF. In DNA, the CDR3 is TGTGCCAGCAGCTTGAGGGACAGGTTTTACAATCAGCCCCAGCATTTT.

This chain uses TRBV4-3 with TRBJ2-3; TRBD2 agrees at 9 bases. The CDR3 runs 18 residues. Germline V gene data show CDR1 as LGHNA and CDR2 as YSLEER. Unmatched junction bases numbered 9, after V lost 0 bases and J lost 2 bases. In DNA, the CDR3 is TGCGCCAGCAGCCAAGATCTGCGACTAGCGGCTTTCACAGATACGCAGTATTTT. Translated, it gives CASSQDLRLAAFTDTQYF.